The sequence of this TCR beta chain was determined in a study of Ad26.COV2.S vaccination and SARS-CoV-2 variants. Profiling relied on immunoSEQ multiplex PCR, and the TCRdb table lists in-frame clones only, not all of them. The sample has about 180,000 clones, around nine tenths seen once. In regard to this clone: Its antigen is still unknown.

This CDR3 has 14 residues. Trimming removed 3 bases from V and 1 base from J, with 7 bases in between. Germline V lookup: CDR1 SGHRS, CDR2 YFSETQ. Overall study results and limits: The analyses of TCR breadth and depth may have understated the size of total T cell responses. Spike-specific responses of CD8+ and CD4+ T cells were reported to display substantial breadth after vaccination. Spike-specific TCR breadth was greater after Ad26.COV2.S than placebo.

The sequencing here drew on peripheral blood, taken after recovery from COVID-19. The chain links TRBV5-1 to TRBJ2-2; no firm D call. The TCR comes from a human donor who had recovered from COVID-19. CDR3 sequence: CASSSELNTGELFF. The DNA of the CDR3 is TGCGCCAGCAGCTCCGAACTGAACACCGGGGAGCTGTTTTTT. Combining the CDR3 with reference TRBV5-1 and TRBJ2-2 gives the whole variable domain KAGVTQTPRYLIKTRGQQVTLSCSPISGHRSVSWYQQTPGQGLQFLFEYFSETQRNKGNFPGRFSGRQFSNSRSEMNVSTLELGDSALYLCASSSELNTGELFFGEGSRLTVL.